This T cell receptor beta chain was sequenced in a study of identical twins listed by TCRdb under 2016. Background for the entire study: To test whether fetal clonotypes persist, this study deep-sequenced TCR alpha and beta repertoires from monozygotic twins, from unrelated adults of various ages, and from cord blood. To rule out contamination, the twin experiments were replicated at different times with different library preparation protocols. The paper as a whole reports these results and caveats: Conclusions relied on cross-sectional statistical analysis, since the same donors could not be followed over many years. Zero-insertion analyses could be partly confounded by invariant T cells such as MAIT and iNKT, although diverse VJ usage argued against such confounding for most clonotypes. In monozygotic twins, recombination models systematically underestimated out-of-frame TCR alpha sharing, but the models matched the sharing seen between unrelated individuals. Compared with coincidental sharing between unrelated individuals, out-of-frame TCR alpha sequences shared between twins had an excess of sequences with low generation probability. Abundant cord blood beta clonotypes had fewer insertions, young adult naive repertoires showed a similar but weaker trend, and memory repertoires showed no such trend. In beta out-of-frame sequences, excess twin sharing was weaker, because having fewer shared sequences lowered the signal-to-noise ratio.

Library creation used 5' RACE. Sequencing took place on an Illumina HiSeq 2000. Template switching added a universal primer binding site, and the final cDNA carried a unique molecular identifier that allowed TCR cDNA molecules to be counted accurately. First-strand cDNA for TCR alpha and beta chains was synthesized from specific primers in the conserved constant-segment region. Each cDNA library was double barcoded, with a SMART-Mk sample barcode plus Illumina barcodes, to control for contamination. TruSeq adapter sequences, together with Illumina sample barcodes, were added in two successive PCR steps. The TCR alpha and beta cDNA libraries were sequenced on the Illumina HiSeq platform using custom primers. The study's own analysis went as follows. MiGEC processed the raw reads to extract unique molecular identifiers, while MiXCR was used to determine the CDR3 positions. Recombination models were inferred per individual with the repgenHMM and IGoR tools using an EM algorithm. The analysis of shared clonotypes was done with the tcR package in R, with sharing normalized by the product of cloneset sizes. To study raw recombination without the effects of thymic and clonal selection, out-of-frame nonproductive sequences were analyzed. TCRdb ran its own pipeline on the public reads, namely fastp trimming at Q25 and MiXCR clone calling, and kept in-frame beta chains. CDR3 protein duplicates are merged, each entry listing the most common genes and DNA. The V and J calls and clone size are TCRdb's, not the authors'. Present in this sample are 450,000 to 600,000 distinct CDR3 sequences, around 22% of which were seen just once. The top ten hold approximately 0.48% of the sample.

Deletion took 6 bases off V and 5 bases off J, with a span of 17 bases between the germline ends. The germline V gene gives CDR1 as SGHRS and CDR2 as YFSETQ. The CDR3 holds 14 amino acids from the cysteine to the phenylalanine. Only CDR3 DNA is held: 42 bases, read in frame from base 1. Regarding this clonotype: There is no known antigen for this receptor. No qualities accompany the bases; no much larger clone lies one base away.

All donors were healthy Caucasians. The twin cohort consisted of three pairs of female monozygotic twins, all aged roughly 18 to 30 years. Positive isolation kits from Invitrogen were used to isolate CD4+ and CD8+ T cell populations. These data also featured in a second study, about yellow fever vaccine responses in identical twins. The second study's paper adds: The authors reported that the T cell response to vaccination in identical twins appeared partly convergent and partly personalized. The study precisely tracked vaccine-responding T cell clones in identical twins.

The sequence is built from TRBV5-1 and TRBJ2-5, and TRBD2 may be the D gene, going by 5 matching bases. The receptor comes from a woman aged 18-35 years in good health. Sequencing input: CD4+ T cells sorted from blood. The nucleotide sequence is TGCGCCAGCACCCCCGAACAGCGGTATGAGACCCAGTACTTC. It translates to CASTPEQRYETQYF. Supplemented by the reference TRBV5-1 and TRBJ2-5 proteins around the CDR3, the complete variable domain is KAGVTQTPRYLIKTRGQQVTLSCSPISGHRSVSWYQQTPGQGLQFLFEYFSETQRNKGNFPGRFSGRQFSNSRSEMNVSTLELGDSALYLCASTPEQRYETQYFGPGTRLLVL.